These 25 T cell receptor beta chains came from one sample sequenced in a study of response to subunit inactivated influenza vaccine. TCRdb re-derived calls from the RT-PCR reads in MiXCR, one entry per CDR3 protein. Here the sample spans roughly 630,000 distinct CDR3 sequences, around 15% being singletons. The sample in question was PBMCs from blood, obtained less than 15 days before vaccination. The receptors here all came from a man aged 50-60 years who received an inactivated influenza vaccine.

V is TRBV7-2 and J is TRBJ2-5; 8 bases align to TRBD2. Trimming took 1 base from V and 4 from J; bases not matched to a gene: 5. The V gene's germline CDR1 is SGHTA and CDR2 FQGNSA. The CDR3 consists of 15 residues. The CDR3 sequence is CASSLERGGGETQYF. The CDR3 coding sequence is TGTGCCAGCAGCTTAGAACGGGGGGGTGGAGAGACCCAGTACTTC. Full variable domain (missing parts from reference TRBV7-2 and TRBJ2-5): GAGVSQSPSNKVTEKGKDVELRCDPISGHTALYWYRQSLGQGLEFLIYFQGNSAPDKSGLPSDRFSAERTGGSVSTLTIQRTQQEDSAVYLCASSLERGGGETQYFGPGTRLLVL.

This clonotype showed up many times. This chain joins TRBV20-1 and TRBJ2-3; 8 positions agree with TRBD2. V gave up 6 bases and J gave up 3 bases; unmatched junction bases: 8. The V gene's germline CDR1 is DFQATT and CDR2 SNEGSKA (reference sequence). The CDR3 contains 14 residues. The CDR3 here is CSASAGVGTDTQYF. The CDR3 nucleotides read TGCAGTGCGTCAGCGGGGGTCGGGACAGATACGCAGTATTTT.

This clonotype came up many times. The chain recombines TRBV24-1 with TRBJ2-7; D is uncertain. The CDR3 consists of 13 residues. V dropped 3 bases and J dropped 3 bases, with 8 bases sitting between them. Germline-derived CDR1 and CDR2 are KGHDR and SFDVKD. The CDR3 DNA sequence: TGTGCCACCAGTGATCGTATTGGCTACGAGCAGTACTTC. This translates into CATSDRIGYEQYF.

This clonotype was seen repeatedly, ten times or more. The chain couples TRBV10-3 to TRBJ1-4; D not certain. Germline assignment: CDR1 ENHRY and CDR2 SYGVKD. Trimming took 10 bases from V and 14 from J, leaving 17 bases between them. This CDR3 has 11 residues. The DNA of the CDR3 is TGTGCCACCCGCTTGGCAGATAATCTGTTTTTT. Its translation: CATRLADNLFF.

This clonotype was counted only a few times. The chain employs TRBV24-1 and TRBJ1-5; possibly TRBD1 for D (6 bases). V lost 3 bases and J lost 0, with 8 bases in between. Germline CDR1 reads KGHDR; CDR2 reads SFDVKD. This CDR3 has 15 residues. The CDR3 here is CATSDHRASNQPQHF. The CDR3 nucleotides are TGTGCCACCAGTGATCACAGGGCTAGCAATCAGCCCCAGCATTTT.

Ten or more counts support this clonotype. The chain uses TRBV30 and TRBJ2-7; D tentatively reads TRBD1 or TRBD2 (5 bases each). Trimming removed 2 bases at V and 4 bases at J, with 9 bases between. Germline values: CDR1 GTSNPN, CDR2 SVGIG (reference sequence). The CDR3 runs 12 residues. The CDR3 here is CAWSRGGYEQYF. The CDR3 nucleotides read TGTGCCTGGAGTCGTGGGGGATACGAGCAGTACTTC.

This chain uses TRBV10-2 with TRBJ1-1; D may be TRBD1 (5 bases). CDR3 length equals 15 residues. Trimming shortened V by 3 bases and J by 8 bases, and 19 bases separated the two germline ends. Germline V gene lookup returns CDR1 WSHSY and CDR2 SAAADI. The DNA for the CDR3 is TGCGCCAGCAGTGACCCCATACGGGGGTTAGGGGAAGCTTTCTTT. Its translation: CASSDPIRGLGEAFF.

The chain couples TRBV12-3 or TRBV12-4 to TRBJ2-3; 8 positions match TRBD2. The CDR3 consists of 17 residues. V shed 4 bases, J shed 3 bases, and the junction held 12 bases outside the gene matches. CDR3 protein: CASSSGLAYSSTDTQYF. The CDR3 region has the DNA TGTGCCAGCAGTTCAGGACTAGCCTATAGTAGTACAGATACGCAGTATTTT.

The chain recombines TRBV9 with TRBJ2-5; D possibly corresponds to TRBD2 (5 bases). Germline CDR1 is SGDLS and CDR2 is YYNGEE. V dropped 0 bases and J dropped 2 bases, with 11 bases sitting between them. The CDR3 is 15 residues long. The CDR3 loop is CASSVDIAPQETQYF. CDR3 in DNA: TGTGCCAGCAGCGTAGATATAGCGCCACAAGAGACCCAGTACTTC.

This clonotype has more than one count but fewer than ten. V is TRBV3-1 and J is TRBJ1-5, with D maybe TRBD1 (6 bases). CDR3 length: 14 amino acids. Trimming removed 1 base at V and 4 bases at J, with 8 bases between. The V gene's germline CDR1 is LGHDT and CDR2 YNNKEL (reference sequence). The CDR3 sequence is CASSQAQGNQPQHF. The CDR3 bases are TGTGCCAGCAGCCAAGCACAGGGAAATCAGCCCCAGCATTTT.

The V gene is TRBV7-3, the J gene TRBJ2-6; D remains ambiguous. The length of the CDR3 is 17 residues. V was trimmed by 4 bases and J by 0 bases, leaving 13 bases between them. Germline V CDR1 and CDR2: SGHTA, FQGTGA. CDR3 DNA: TGTGCCAGCAGCTCGTACGGGTCGGTCTCTGGGGCCAACGTCCTGACTTTC. It is translated as CASSSYGSVSGANVLTF.

The genes are TRBV12-3 or TRBV12-4 and TRBJ1-1; weak D call: TRBD1 (5 bases). The CDR3 has 13 residues. The V and J ends lost 1 base and 7 bases respectively, with 10 bases between them. This chain's CDR3 is CASSLEGLGEAFF. CDR3 coding DNA: TGTGCCAGCAGTTTAGAGGGGCTGGGTGAAGCTTTCTTT.

This clonotype showed up just a few times. The chain links TRBV3-1 to TRBJ1-6; no reliable D call. Germline V gives CDR1 LGHDT, CDR2 YNNKEL (reference sequence). V lost 1 base to trimming and J lost 8 bases, with 12 bases between them. The CDR3 extends over 15 amino acids. The CDR3 is CASSQVGSGHSPLHF. In DNA, the CDR3 is TGTGCCAGCAGCCAAGTCGGGTCAGGCCATTCACCCCTCCACTTT.

This clonotype occurred a few times. The V call is TRBV6-2 or TRBV6-3, the J call TRBJ2-1; D might be TRBD1 or TRBD2, each matching 6 bases. Germline values: CDR1 MNHEY, CDR2 SVGEGT. There are 11 residues in the CDR3. V was trimmed by 7 bases and J by 12 bases, leaving 13 bases between them. CDR3 protein: CASNLGGMQFF. As DNA, the CDR3 is TGTGCCAGCAACCTCGGGGGCATGCAGTTCTTC.

The chain has TRBV20-1 and TRBJ2-2; D possibly corresponds to TRBD2 (6 bases). V dropped 6 bases and J dropped 5 bases, with 16 bases sitting between them. The CDR3 sequence is 14 residues long. Germline-derived CDR1 and CDR2 are DFQATT and SNEGSKA (reference sequence). The DNA for the CDR3 is TGCAGTGCCCCCGACCGACGGGGGACCGGGGAGCTGTTTTTT. Encoded protein: CSAPDRRGTGELFF.

This clonotype was observed a handful of times. The junction departs from the called germline gene at one end, perhaps through a read error. V is TRBV5-6 and J is TRBJ1-1, with D hard to call. The CDR3 covers 14 residues. CDR1 and CDR2 from the germline V gene are SGHDT and YYEEEE. CDR3 residues: CASSLDRVGTEVFF. The CDR3 bases are TGTGCCAGCAGCTTGGACCGGGTTGGAACTGAAGTTTTCTTT.

This clonotype was counted between two and nine times. This chain connects TRBV12-3 or TRBV12-4 to TRBJ2-5; D gene uncertain. V was cut by 1 base and J by 5 bases, with 17 bases left in between. The CDR3 has 16 amino acids. The CDR3 is CASSLGPGRSQETQYF. The CDR3 DNA reads as TGTGCCAGCAGTTTAGGGCCAGGTCGTAGCCAGGAGACCCAGTACTTC.

This chain links TRBV20-1 with TRBJ1-1; 9 bases match TRBD1. The CDR3 extends over 15 amino acids. Germline CDR1 DFQATT, CDR2 SNEGSKA (reference sequence). Unmatched junction bases numbered 9, after V lost 3 bases and J lost 4 bases. The CDR3 reads CSASRDRVFGTEAFF. CDR3 DNA: TGCAGTGCTAGCCGGGACAGGGTTTTTGGCACTGAAGCTTTCTTT.

The rearrangement joins TRBV4-1 to TRBJ1-5; weak D call: TRBD1 (6 bases). The germline CDR1 and CDR2 sequences are MGHRA and YSYEKL. The CDR3 runs to 15 residues. Trimming shortened V by 8 bases and J by 2 bases, and 16 bases separated the two germline ends. CDR3 coding DNA: TGCGCCAGCCGCCCTGCGGGGGCCGGCAATCAGCCCCAGCATTTT. This translates into CASRPAGAGNQPQHF.

The chain combines TRBV29-1 with TRBJ1-3; the D is unclear. The CDR3 contains 16 residues. Trimming took off 2 bases at V and 0 bases at J, with 14 bases between the two ends. In germline, CDR1 is SQVTM, CDR2 ANQGSEA. In nucleotides, the CDR3 is TGCAGCGTTGAACTAACCGGCAGACTCTCTGGAAACACCATATATTTT. It specifies CSVELTGRLSGNTIYF.

In this sample, this clonotype turned up a few times. The V gene is TRBV28, the J gene TRBJ2-7, with 9 bases that match TRBD1. Trimming took 5 bases from V and 2 from J; bases not matched to a gene: 10. The CDR3 contains 16 residues. The germline gives CDR1 MDHEN, CDR2 SYDVKM. The CDR3 loop reads CASSRPTGGLPYEQYF. The DNA for the CDR3 is TGTGCCAGCAGTCGACCGACAGGGGGTCTACCCTACGAGCAGTACTTC.

In its sample, this clonotype was seen many times. The chain has TRBV28 and TRBJ1-2; weak D call: TRBD1 (6 bases). CDR1 is MDHEN, CDR2 SYDVKM, per germline. This CDR3 has 13 residues. The V end was cut by 6 bases, the J end by 5 bases, with 13 bases between. The DNA of the CDR3 is TGTGCCAGCAGCGCAGGGCAGGGGTATGGCTACACCTTC. Residues: CASSAGQGYGYTF.

A few counts support this clonotype. The chain carries TRBV7-8 and TRBJ2-1; D call uncertain. The CDR3 length is 18 residues. Germline V gene sequence: CDR1 SGHVS, CDR2 FQNEAQ. The V and J ends lost 2 bases and 5 bases respectively, with 22 bases between them. The CDR3 sequence: CASSLNRVSSSFNNEQFF. The DNA for the CDR3 is TGTGCCAGCAGCTTAAATAGGGTTTCTAGTTCTTTTAACAATGAGCAGTTCTTC.

The CDR3 sequence: CASSRQTGGGSTDTQYF. The CDR3, as DNA: TGCGCCAGCAGCCGCCAAACTGGGGGGGGGAGCACAGATACGCAGTATTTT. The chain is built from TRBV5-1 and TRBJ2-3; 7 nucleotides align to TRBD2. Germline CDR1 SGHRS, CDR2 YFSETQ. Trimming cost V 4 bases and J 0 bases; bases outside gene matches: 11. There are 17 residues in the CDR3.

V and J are TRBV28 and TRBJ2-3, with D tentatively TRBD1 (5 bases). The V end was cut by 7 bases, the J end by 0 bases, with 14 bases between. The CDR3 is made up of 15 amino acids. Germline CDR1 MDHEN, CDR2 SYDVKM. Here the CDR3 DNA reads TGTGCCAGCACACTCAGGGTCGGGAGCACAGATACGCAGTATTTT. Translating it yields CASTLRVGSTDTQYF.